The 10 T cell receptor beta chains given below trace back to one sample, sequenced in a study of CD8 T cells in ankylosing spondylitis. From the 5' RACE reads, TCRdb called clonotypes with MiXCR, one entry per CDR3 protein. The table has some 250,000 distinct CDR3 sequences, 24% seen once; the top ten hold around 0.64%. The sequenced sample consisted of blood, either unsorted or a sorted T cell fraction (not recorded which). These receptors came from a male donor with ankylosing spondylitis or in good health (not recorded which).

In this sample, this clonotype turned up a few times. J is TRBJ2-1 and V is TRBV4-1; 12 positions match TRBD2. Germline V lookup: CDR1 MGHRA, CDR2 YSYEKL. The CDR3 runs 18 residues. The J segment lost 5 bases and the V segment lost 1 base, leaving 9 bases of the junction unmatched. The CDR3 bases are TGCGCCAGCAGCCAAGCGCCGCCTAGCGGGGGGGCCGACAATGAGCAGTTCTTC. Amino acids: CASSQAPPSGGADNEQFF.

This clonotype was observed at least ten times. The V and J genes are TRBV7-2 and TRBJ2-4; no definite D call. The germline V gene encodes CDR1 SGHTA and CDR2 FQGNSA. Trimming took off 2 bases at V and 1 base at J, with 6 bases between the two ends. This CDR3 spans 14 amino acids. DNA for the CDR3: TGTGCCAGCAGCTTATTAGGGGCCAAAAACATTCAGTACTTC. As protein: CASSLLGAKNIQYF.

This clonotype came up many times. This rearrangement joins TRBV12-3 or TRBV12-4 to TRBJ1-1; the match to TRBD1 covers 7 bases. The CDR3 extends over 14 amino acids. V was pared by 6 bases and J by 1 base, with 5 bases of the junction left unmatched. The CDR3 reads CASRFTGANTEAFF. CDR3 nucleotide sequence: TGTGCCAGCAGATTTACAGGGGCGAACACTGAAGCTTTCTTT.

This clonotype has just a few counts. The CDR3 bases are TGTGCCAGCAGCCTGTTCGGGGGCGAAGGGGAGACCCAGTACTTC. Translated, it gives CASSLFGGEGETQYF. The genes are TRBV12-3 or TRBV12-4 and TRBJ2-5; tentatively, D is TRBD1 or TRBD2 (6 bases each). Trimming pared 6 bases from V and 5 bases from J, leaving 19 bases between. The CDR3 loop spans 15 amino acids.

This clonotype has a count of ten or more. The chain combines TRBV10-3 with TRBJ1-2; D is possibly TRBD1 (6 bases). The germline V gene encodes CDR1 ENHRY and CDR2 SYGVKD. The CDR3 runs to 14 residues. Trimming removed 6 bases from V and 3 bases from J, with 14 bases in between. CDR3 amino acids: CAIRDSGSYYGYTF. The CDR3 DNA is TGTGCCATCAGGGACAGTGGTTCGTACTATGGCTACACCTTC.

The chain uses TRBV20-1 and TRBJ1-2; D remains unclear. V lost 8 bases and J 3 bases, leaving 19 bases between the germline ends. The CDR3 extends over 14 amino acids. In germline, CDR1 is DFQATT, CDR2 SNEGSKA (reference sequence). CDR3 DNA: TGCAGTCTTCCCCCGCAAGTGGGCGACTATGGCTACACCTTC. This translates into CSLPPQVGDYGYTF.

This clonotype was counted ten times or more. The rearrangement links TRBV9 to TRBJ2-7; TRBD1 agrees at 7 bases. CDR1 and CDR2 (germline): SGDLS, YYNGEE. The CDR3 has 15 residues. The V gene end was trimmed by 3 bases and the J gene end by 2 bases; junction bases not matched to a gene: 8. The CDR3 nucleotides are TGTGCCAGCAGCGCAAGAGGGGGCTTTGCCTACGAGCAGTACTTC. Translated, it gives CASSARGGFAYEQYF.

There are many counts of this clonotype. This chain connects TRBV28 to TRBJ2-7, with a tentative D call TRBD2 (6 bases). Germline V lookup: CDR1 MDHEN, CDR2 SYDVKM. The germline V and J ends were trimmed by 5 bases and 4 bases, with 18 bases remaining between them. This CDR3 spans 15 amino acids. The CDR3, as DNA: TGTGCCAGCAGTGTGGTGCGGGGACGGGTATACGAGCAGTACTTC. This gives the protein CASSVVRGRVYEQYF.

This clonotype was found once. This sequence joins TRBV20-1 and TRBJ1-1, with TRBD1 as a possible D gene (5 bases). V was shortened by 1 base and J by 3 bases, with 9 bases between the two germline ends. The germline gives CDR1 DFQATT, CDR2 SNEGSKA (reference sequence). This CDR3 region has 13 residues. CDR3 in DNA: TGCAGTGCTAGAGGGGGACGGGACACTGAAGCTTTCTTT. Translation: CSARGGRDTEAFF.

This clonotype was picked up many times. The chain employs TRBV7-8 and TRBJ2-3; the D gene could be TRBD1 or TRBD2 (5 bases each). Trimming took off 2 bases at V and 2 bases at J, with 11 bases between the two ends. Germline CDR1 and CDR2: SGHVS and FQNEAQ. The CDR3 runs 15 residues. The CDR3 reads CASSLRLGDTDTQYF. CDR3 sequence (DNA): TGTGCCAGCAGCTTACGTCTGGGGGACACAGATACGCAGTATTTT. Full variable domain (rest looked up from reference TRBV7-8 and TRBJ2-3): GAGVSQSPRYKVAKRGQDVALRCDPISGHVSLFWYQQALGQGPEFLTYFQNEAQLDKSGLPSDRFFAERPEGSVSTLKIQRTQQEDSAVYLCASSLRLGDTDTQYFGPGTRLTVL.